This TCR beta chain was sequenced during a study of T cell responses to AZD1222 COVID-19 vaccine. Study findings and constraints: Possibly, clonal diversity was underestimated; donors were largely white British and included more females. Along spike, vaccine-associated CD4 TCRs were found throughout, with dominance at 160-218 and 743-854. Sampling captured repertoires only after the peak T cell response.

The V gene lost 2 bases and the J gene lost 1 base, with 8 bases spanning the gap. This CDR3 has 14 amino acids. The germline gives CDR1 LGHDT, CDR2 YNNKEL (reference sequence). The repertoire was sequenced with immunoSEQ multiplex PCR; TCRdb's copy has only in-frame clones and lacks some. The sample holds about 120,000 clones, around nine tenths seen once. Worth noting for this clone: The antigen remains undetermined.

The input for sequencing was peripheral blood, taken 28 days after the second AZD1222 dose. The clonotype comes from an adult who received the AZD1222 COVID-19 vaccine. V gene TRBV3-1 (or the pseudogene TRBV3-2) combines with J gene TRBJ1-1, with no clear D. This chain's CDR3 is CASSQPHKNTEAFF. The CDR3 coding sequence is TGTGCCAGCAGCCAACCTCACAAGAACACTGAAGCTTTCTTT.